This TCR beta chain was captured by sequencing in a study of cytomegalovirus exposure and HLA in healthy donors. Overall study results and limits: The study assumed roughly uniform donor sequencing depth for presence/absence analyses.

A remark on this clone: Its antigen is not identified.

Germline lookup yields CDR1 SEHNR and CDR2 FQNEAQ (reference sequence). The CDR3 is 15 amino acids. Trimming stripped 5 bases from V and 0 bases from J, with 13 bases between. With 60 Vbeta and 13 Jbeta primers, the PCR was carried out. Some clones are missing from TCRdb's copy, which holds only in-frame ones; the method was immunoSEQ multiplex PCR. Here the sample spans about 99,000 clones, about a tenth being singletons. The sequence was collected from a man aged 35 to 55 in good health and CMV-seropositive. The chain couples TRBV7-9 to TRBJ1-2; TRBD1 might be the D (6 bases). The sequencing sample was made of PBMCs. This chain's CDR3 is CASSAEQGPNYGYTF. CDR3 DNA: TGTGCCAGCAGCGCAGAACAGGGCCCTAACTATGGCTACACCTTC.